This T cell receptor beta chain was sequenced during a study of OX40 agonist ivuxolimab in advanced cancers. Across the study: Ivuxolimab, an antibody acting as an agonist of OX40 (CD134), was used to treat patients. Every 2 weeks, patients received ivuxolimab intravenously, dosed at 0.01 to 10 mg/kg. Each dose-escalation patient presented with hepatocellular carcinoma, melanoma, renal cell or head and neck cancer. Regarding the study as a whole: Some nonresponders likewise displayed low normalized T-cell clonal expansion.

This CDR3 spans 15 amino acids. V was pared by 0 bases and J by 4 bases, with 5 bases of the junction left unmatched. Germline-derived CDR1 and CDR2 are SGHNT and YYREEE (reference sequence). Comments on this clone: What it recognizes is unknown.

Sequencing used immunoSEQ multiplex PCR; TCRdb keeps in-frame clones, though not all of them. The table records tens of thousands of clones, roughly 90% of them present only once. Sequencing was performed on CD4+ or CD8+ T cells sorted from blood, taken in a trial of the OX40 agonist ivuxolimab. The J gene is TRBJ1-2, the V gene TRBV5-4; 8 bases fit TRBD1. The sequence came from an adult with an advanced solid tumor such as melanoma, head and neck, liver or kidney cancer. CDR3 DNA: TGTGCCAGCAGCTTGGAAATCACAGGGGGCTATGGCTACACCTTC. It codes for CASSLEITGGYGYTF.